These T cell receptor beta chains were read from a single sample in a study of blood T cell repertoires in COVID-19. The data were produced by immunoSEQ multiplex PCR, yet TCRdb's version contains in-frame clones alone and is incomplete. The table records tens of thousands of clones, around 80% of them present only once. The sequenced sample was peripheral blood. These receptors all come from a man in his forties with acute or convalescent COVID-19. Both conserved end residues are part of each CDR3. A D gene is named only where the DNA matches it firmly. Where a row states a size, it is once, few, many or the class of an expanded clone; other rows omit it.

TRBD1 TRBJ1-1 NA TRBV30 TGTGCCTGGAAGAGGGGGCAGGGGGCTTTCGGGACTGAAGCTTTCTTT CAWKRGQGAFGTEAFF
TRBD2 TRBJ2-1 NA TRBV2 TGTGCCAGCAAAGTGGGGAGCGGGAGGGCCTACAATGAGCAGTTCTTC CASKVGSGRAYNEQFF
NA TRBJ2-4 NA TRBV5-1 TGCGCCAGCAGCTCACAGGGAGCCAAAAACATTCAGTACTTC CASSSQGAKNIQYF
NA TRBJ1-6 NA TRBV6-5 TGTGCCAGCACCAGGGATAATTCACCCCTCCACTTT CASTRDNSPLHF
NA TRBJ1-1 NA TRBV7-2 TGTGCCAGCAGCTTAAGCAACACTGAAGCTTTCTTT CASSLSNTEAFF
TRBD1 TRBJ2-5 NA TRBV5-6 TGTGCCAGCAGCTCAGAGACAGGGCGGACGGAGACCCAGTACTTC CASSSETGRTETQYF
TRBD1 TRBJ1-2 NA TRBV6-5 TGTGCCAGCGGAACGACCGGGACAGGGCTCTATGGCTACACCTTC CASGTTGTGLYGYTF
TRBD1 TRBJ2-5 NA TRBV11-3 TGTGCCAGCAGCGTAGGGGACAGGGCGGCTGGCGAGACCCAGTACTTC CASSVGDRAAGETQYF
NA TRBJ2-1 NA TRBV5-1 TGCGCCAGCAGCTTGGTAGGGGGAAATGAGCAGTTCTTC CASSLVGGNEQFF
NA TRBJ1-6 NA TRBV12-5 TGTGCTAGTGGCAATTACAGGGAAGATTCACCCCTCCACTTT CASGNYREDSPLHF
TRBD2 TRBJ2-2 NA TRBV28 TGTGCCACCGGACTAGCGGGGGCCGTGAACACCGGGGAGCTGTTTTTT CATGLAGAVNTGELFF
NA TRBJ2-2 NA TRBV10-2 TGCGCCAGCCGTCCGGACTGGAGATACACCGGGGAGCTGTTTTTT CASRPDWRYTGELFF
NA TRBJ2-7 few TRBV21-1 TGTGCCAGCAGCAAAGTCCGGGACAGAATCCCCTACGAGCAGTACTTC CASSKVRDRIPYEQYF
TRBD1 TRBJ1-6 once TRBV6-5 TGTGCCAGCAGAGACGGGACAGTCGGCGGCCCCCTCCACTTT CASRDGTVGGPLHF
NA TRBJ2-5 once TRBV6-5 TGTGCCAGCAGGCTTAGTTTGGAGACCCAGTACTTC CASRLSLETQYF
NA TRBJ1-6 NA TRBV10-2 TGCGCCAGCAGTGATAACAGGGTGACATATAATTCACCCCTCCACTTT CASSDNRVTYNSPLHF
NA TRBJ2-5 NA TRBV19 TGTGCCAGTAGTAGAGGGAACCAAGAGACCCAGTACTTC CASSRGNQETQYF
TRBD2 TRBJ2-1 NA TRBV19 TGTGCCAGTAGTCTTATAGCGGGAGCCTACAATGAGCAGTTCTTC CASSLIAGAYNEQFF
NA TRBJ1-4 NA TRBV6-5 TGTGCCAGCGGCCGCGGGGGGAGCGGAAATGAAAAACTGTTTTTT CASGRGGSGNEKLFF
NA TRBJ1-4 NA TRBV7-9 TGTGCCAGCAGCTCTACAACTAATGAAAAACTGTTTTTT CASSSTTNEKLFF
NA TRBJ1-2 NA TRBV5-6 TGTGCCAGCAGCTTGGGGGGCAGGAGCCTCTATGGCTACACCTTC CASSLGGRSLYGYTF
TRBD1 TRBJ2-3 NA TRBV15 TGTGCCACCAGCAGGGGACAGGGCCCAGATACGCAGTATTTT CATSRGQGPDTQYF
NA TRBJ1-1 NA TRBV19 TGTGCCAGTAGTATTGCGAACCACCTGAACACTGAAGCTTTCTTT CASSIANHLNTEAFF
NA TRBJ2-1 NA TRBV6-2/TRBV6-3 TGTGCCAGCAGTTACGTGGGCCTTAATGAGCAGTTCTTC CASSYVGLNEQFF
TRBD1 TRBJ1-2 NA TRBV27 TGTGCCAGCAGTCGATCCGGGACAGGGAACTATGGCTACACCTTC CASSRSGTGNYGYTF
NA TRBJ1-2 NA TRBV9 TGTGCCAGCAGCGTACTGCGGGGTCGAGGCGGCTACACCTTC CASSVLRGRGGYTF
TRBD1 TRBJ1-1 NA TRBV29-1 TGCAGCGTAGGACAGGGTGTGAACACTGAAGCTTTCTTT CSVGQGVNTEAFF
NA TRBJ2-2 NA TRBV9 TGTGCCAGCAGCTCCCGGAGTGGCGCCGGGGAGCTGTTTTTT CASSSRSGAGELFF
NA TRBJ1-4 NA TRBV7-9 TGTGCCAGCAGCTTCGTCGGGGGAGGCGATGAAAAACTGTTTTTT CASSFVGGGDEKLFF
NA TRBJ2-3 NA TRBV5-1 TGCGCCAGCAGCTCCTATTCCACAGATACGCAGTATTTT CASSSYSTDTQYF
TRBD1 TRBJ1-2 NA TRBV15 TGTGCCACCAGCCTCGACAGGGACTATGGCTACACCTTC CATSLDRDYGYTF
TRBD1 TRBJ1-1 NA TRBV29-1 TGCAGCGTTGATTCACAGGGGTCCACTGAAGCTTTCTTT CSVDSQGSTEAFF
NA TRBJ1-2 NA TRBV6-5 TGTGCCAGCAGTAACAGGGAAATTGGCTACACCTTC CASSNREIGYTF
NA TRBJ2-3 NA TRBV4-2 TGTGCCAGCAGCCAAGATTACCGGGGGACAGATACGCAGTATTTT CASSQDYRGTDTQYF
TRBD1 TRBJ1-1 NA TRBV2 TGTGCCAGCAGGCCAGGGGGCCTGCCTGAAGCTTTCTTT CASRPGGLPEAFF
NA TRBJ1-2 NA TRBV10-1 TGCGCCAGCAGGGAACACAGAACAGGCCCAGCTAACTATGGCTACACCTTC CASREHRTGPANYGYTF
TRBD2 TRBJ2-1 once TRBV19 TGTGCCAGTACCCTAGCGGGGGGGACCCAAGCTGAGCAGTTCTTC CASTLAGGTQAEQFF
TRBD1 TRBJ1-4 few TRBV30 TGTGCCTGGAGCCGGGACAGGGGTGAAAAACTGTTTTTT CAWSRDRGEKLFF
NA TRBJ1-5 NA TRBV5-5 TGTGCCAGCAGCTTGGATTTCCAGGGTCCCAATCAGCCCCAGCATTTT CASSLDFQGPNQPQHF
NA TRBJ1-1 NA TRBV29-1 TGCAGCGTTGATGGCACCATGGCTTTCTTT CSVDGTMAFF
NA TRBJ1-2 NA TRBV18 TGTGCCAGCTCACCAGAGACAGCAGGGACTAACTATGGCTACACCTTC CASSPETAGTNYGYTF
NA TRBJ1-6 few TRBV2 TGTGCCAGCACCAACAGGGCTTCACCCCTCCACTTT CASTNRASPLHF
NA TRBJ1-1 NA TRBV6-5 TGTGCCAGCAGTTACGGCAGAACTGAAGCTTTCTTT CASSYGRTEAFF
TRBD2 TRBJ2-3 NA TRBV5-1 TGCGCCAGCAGCTTGTGGACTAGCGGGGCAGATACGCAGTATTTT CASSLWTSGADTQYF